One TCR beta chain is described in this entry. Its specificity is unknown. The data stem from a study of graft-versus-host responses after intestinal transplantation. The V and J ends lost 6 bases and 4 bases, in that order; junction bases with no gene match: 8. Germline V gives CDR1 SNHLY, CDR2 FYNNEI. This CDR3 has 15 amino acids. The data were produced by immunoSEQ multiplex PCR, yet TCRdb's version contains in-frame clones alone and is incomplete. The sample includes under 100,000 clones, 85% to 95% of them seen just once. General study points: The presence of high graft-versus-host to host-versus-graft clonal ratios in allografts characterized patients with graft-donor T cell macrochimerism. In recipient marrow, GvH clones were found, and some appeared first in ileum or blood.

The source of this sequence is a human donor who was the organ donor for an intestinal transplant. This material consisted of unstimulated CD8+ T cells sorted from spleen or lymph node cells, taken before transplant. The chain joins TRBV2 to TRBJ2-2, with 7 bases fitting TRBD1. The CDR3 bases are TGTGCCAGCAGCCGGGACAGTTTAAGCACCGGGGAGCTGTTTTTT. Residues: CASSRDSLSTGELFF. The full variable domain, its missing parts supplied by reference TRBV2 and TRBJ2-2, is EPEVTQTPSHQVTQMGQEVILRCVPISNHLYFYWYRQILGQKVEFLVSFYNNEISEKSEIFDDQFSVERPDGSNFTLKIRSTKLEDSAMYFCASSRDSLSTGELFFGEGSRLTVL.